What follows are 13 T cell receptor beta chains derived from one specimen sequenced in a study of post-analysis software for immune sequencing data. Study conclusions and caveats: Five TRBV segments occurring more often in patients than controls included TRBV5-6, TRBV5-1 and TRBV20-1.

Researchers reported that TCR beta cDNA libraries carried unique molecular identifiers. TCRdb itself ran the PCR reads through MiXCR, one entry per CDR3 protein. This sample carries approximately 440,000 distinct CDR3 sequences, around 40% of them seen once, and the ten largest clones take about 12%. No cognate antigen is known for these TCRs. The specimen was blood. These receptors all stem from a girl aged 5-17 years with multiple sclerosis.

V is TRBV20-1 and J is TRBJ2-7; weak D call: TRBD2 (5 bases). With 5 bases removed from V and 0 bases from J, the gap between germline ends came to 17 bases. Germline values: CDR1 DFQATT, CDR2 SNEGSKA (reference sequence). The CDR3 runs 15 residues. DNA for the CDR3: TGCAGTGCTGTCCCCTTCGTCGGGGTCTCCTACGAGCAGTACTTC. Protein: CSAVPFVGVSYEQYF.

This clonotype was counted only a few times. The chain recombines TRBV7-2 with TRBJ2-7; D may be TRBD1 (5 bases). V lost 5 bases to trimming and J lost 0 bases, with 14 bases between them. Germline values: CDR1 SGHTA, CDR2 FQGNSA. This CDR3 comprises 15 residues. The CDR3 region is CASSQSGMPSYEQYF. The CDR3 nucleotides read TGTGCCAGCAGCCAATCAGGGATGCCCTCCTACGAGCAGTACTTC.

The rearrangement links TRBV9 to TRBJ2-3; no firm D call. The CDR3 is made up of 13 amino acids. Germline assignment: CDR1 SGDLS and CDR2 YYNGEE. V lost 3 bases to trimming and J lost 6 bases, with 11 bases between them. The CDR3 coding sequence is TGTGCCAGCAGCGGCCCGGATCGCGATACGCAGTATTTT. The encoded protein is CASSGPDRDTQYF.

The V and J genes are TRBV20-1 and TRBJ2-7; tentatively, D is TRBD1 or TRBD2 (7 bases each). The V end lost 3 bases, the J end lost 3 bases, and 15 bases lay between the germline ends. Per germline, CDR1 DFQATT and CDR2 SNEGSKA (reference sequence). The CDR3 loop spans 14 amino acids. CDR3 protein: CSARPGGGVYEQYF. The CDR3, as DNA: TGCAGTGCTAGGCCAGGGGGGGGAGTCTACGAGCAGTACTTC.

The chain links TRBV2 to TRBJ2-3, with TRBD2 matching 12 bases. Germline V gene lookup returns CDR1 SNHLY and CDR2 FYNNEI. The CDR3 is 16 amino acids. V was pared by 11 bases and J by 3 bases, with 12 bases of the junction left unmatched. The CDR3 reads CAADGLAGGPTDTQYF. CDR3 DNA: TGTGCCGCGGATGGGCTAGCGGGAGGGCCAACAGATACGCAGTATTTT.

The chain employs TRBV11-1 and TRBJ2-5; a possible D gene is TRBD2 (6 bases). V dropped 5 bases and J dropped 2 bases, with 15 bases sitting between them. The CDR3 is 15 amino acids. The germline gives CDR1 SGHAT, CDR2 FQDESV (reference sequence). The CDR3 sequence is CASSPGVAVQETQYF. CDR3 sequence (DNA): TGTGCCAGCAGCCCTGGGGTAGCGGTACAAGAGACCCAGTACTTC.

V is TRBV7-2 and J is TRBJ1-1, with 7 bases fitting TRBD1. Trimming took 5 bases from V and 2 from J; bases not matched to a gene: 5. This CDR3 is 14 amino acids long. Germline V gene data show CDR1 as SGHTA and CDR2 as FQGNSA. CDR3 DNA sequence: TGTGCCAGCAGCCCCTGGACAGGAAACACTGAAGCTTTCTTT. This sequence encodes CASSPWTGNTEAFF.

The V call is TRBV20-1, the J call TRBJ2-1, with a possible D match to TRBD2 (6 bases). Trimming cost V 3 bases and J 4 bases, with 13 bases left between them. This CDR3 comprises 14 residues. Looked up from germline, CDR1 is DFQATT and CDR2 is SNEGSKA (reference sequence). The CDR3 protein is CSASGSELYNEQFF. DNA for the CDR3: TGCAGTGCTAGCGGGAGCGAACTATACAATGAGCAGTTCTTC.

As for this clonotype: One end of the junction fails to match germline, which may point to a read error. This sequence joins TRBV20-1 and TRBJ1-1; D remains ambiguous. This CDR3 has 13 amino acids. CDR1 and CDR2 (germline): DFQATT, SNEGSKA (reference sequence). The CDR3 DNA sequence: TGCAGTGCTACGCTCTCCTACAGATATGAAGATTTCTTT. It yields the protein CSATLSYRYEDFF.

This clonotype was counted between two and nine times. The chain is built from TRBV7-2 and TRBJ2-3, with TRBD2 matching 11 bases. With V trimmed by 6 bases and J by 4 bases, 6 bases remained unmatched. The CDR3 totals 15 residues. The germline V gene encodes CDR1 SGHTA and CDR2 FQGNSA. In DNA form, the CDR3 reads TGTGCCAGCAGTAAACTAGCGGGAGTTTCAGATACGCAGTATTTT. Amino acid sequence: CASSKLAGVSDTQYF.

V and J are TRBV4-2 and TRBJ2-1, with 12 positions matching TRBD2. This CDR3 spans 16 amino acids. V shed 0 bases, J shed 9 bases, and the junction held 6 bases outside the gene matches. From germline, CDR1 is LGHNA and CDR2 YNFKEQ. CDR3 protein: CASSQDRASGRGEQFF. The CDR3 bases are TGTGCCAGCAGCCAAGATCGTGCTAGCGGGAGGGGTGAGCAGTTCTTC.

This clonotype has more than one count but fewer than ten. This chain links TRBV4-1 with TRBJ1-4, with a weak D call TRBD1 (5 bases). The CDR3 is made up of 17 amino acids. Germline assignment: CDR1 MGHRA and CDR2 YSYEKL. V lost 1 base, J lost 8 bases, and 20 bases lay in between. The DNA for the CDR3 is TGCGCCAGCAGCCAAGGCAGTTTAGGGGTGGAAGAAGAAAAACTGTTTTTT. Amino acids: CASSQGSLGVEEEKLFF.

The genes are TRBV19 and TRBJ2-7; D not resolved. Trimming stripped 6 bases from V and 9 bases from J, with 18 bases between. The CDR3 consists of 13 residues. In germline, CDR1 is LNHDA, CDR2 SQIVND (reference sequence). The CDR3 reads CASSIVGESWQYF. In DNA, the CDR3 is TGTGCCAGTAGCATTGTTGGCGAGAGTTGGCAGTACTTC. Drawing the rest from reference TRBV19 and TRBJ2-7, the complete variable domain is DGGITQSPKYLFRKEGQNVTLSCEQNLNHDAMYWYRQDPGQGLRLIYYSQIVNDFQKGDIAEGYSVSREKKESFPLTVTSAQKNPTAFYLCASSIVGESWQYFGPGTRLTVT.